This T cell receptor (beta chain) was observed in a study of cytomegalovirus exposure and HLA in healthy donors (dated 2017 in TCRdb). General notes on the study: According to an earlier analysis of around 600 of the donors, about 179 million T cells yielded 90 million to 130 million unique TCR beta sequences and approximately 300 Gb of sequence data. An early release that covered roughly 600 HLA-typed donors contained about 300 gigabases of sequencing data and around 85 million unique TCR sequences. The study profiled the T cell repertoires of more than 500 subjects by immunosequencing and related them to cytomegalovirus serostatus. The study aimed to test whether cataloging public T cell receptors could reveal signatures of past pathogen exposure. Rather than using new phenotypic data, the later analysis identified candidate immune exposures from TCR beta sequences and from how often those sequences occurred across donors. The genetic ancestry cluster associated with self-reported Caucasian donors included about four fifths of the roughly 410 genotyped donors. Across around 400 genotyped donors of the cohort, an average of about 250,000 unique TCR beta nucleotide sequences per donor were sequenced, and approximately 17% of those sequences were non-productive. Donor age, sex, ethnicity and CMV serostatus were compiled together with the repertoire data. In addition to the first cohort of roughly 670 subjects, a separate validation cohort of under 150 different subjects was used. In a later genetic analysis, genome-wide SNP genotypes for 398 of the 666 donors were used, and that subset was treated as a discovery cohort. All discovery cohort repertoires had been generated on a single sequencing platform. An earlier analysis of around 580 of the donors used high-throughput TCR beta sequencing to judge whether each TCR beta V gene segment behaved as functional or pseudogenic. High-throughput TCR immunosequencing, statistical association of individual TCRs with disease status, and machine learning were combined to predict cytomegalovirus infection status. A few DR-DQ haplotypes were treated as single units for association and clustering because of strong linkage in the cohort. Both class I and class II loci were covered by HLA typing, at four-digit resolution. A later analysis re-analyzed previously published TCR beta repertoires from roughly 630 donors and added high-resolution HLA genotyping to study TCR occurrence patterns. The number of donors typed differed by locus, with about 629-630 for A, B, C, DRB1 and DQB1, more than 500 for DQA1, 600 to 610 for DPA1, and approximately 470 for DPB1.

As for this clone: Its binding antigen is unknown. Per-base qualities were not stored, and no clone one base away is much larger.

The cohort consisted of 666 healthy bone marrow donors. Cohort members were all nominally healthy when sampled, although unrecorded immune exposures were likely present. The donor tested CMV seronegative and was one of the 352 seronegative cohort members. Every donor gave a peripheral blood sample, and the peripheral blood mononuclear cells from that sample were used for TCR beta sequencing. Genomic DNA extraction from the blood cell samples was performed with the Qiagen DNeasy Blood Extraction Kit. There are 11 amino acids in the CDR3, from cysteine to phenylalanine inclusive. Here the CDR3 DNA is all that survives: 33 bases in frame from base 1. CDR1 and CDR2, looked up from the germline V gene (reference sequence), are SGHNT and YYREEE. V drops 6 bases and J drops 6 bases, leaving 8 bases in between. Results and caveats for the whole study, not just this receptor: The study gave a list of 150 to 200 TCR beta chains associated with cytomegalovirus. Correlated functional status among segregating V segments might reflect linkage disequilibrium, but an unknown experimental factor could not be ruled out. Because HLA typing was missing for some donors at each locus, association tests included only the typed subset. In a later analysis, most CMV-associated TCR beta chains were found to appear HLA-restricted, with HLA associations seemingly driven largely by CMV exposure. Compared with equally common non-associated chains, HLA-associated TCR beta chains in a later analysis were more clonally expanded and had lower generation probabilities. According to a later analysis, TCR association rates differed among HLA loci, with DRB1 alleles showing the most associated TCRs and HLA-C alleles showing the fewest. Because counts were too low, approximately 15 rarely observed V segments, including chromosome 9 orphons, were excluded from the earlier analysis of some 590 of the donors. According to a later analysis, parvovirus B19, influenza, CMV and Epstein-Barr virus appeared linked to several top co-occurrence clusters. A few of the identified cytomegalovirus-associated TCR beta chains were confirmed in vitro to be specific for cytomegalovirus antigens. At a false discovery rate of 0.05, a later analysis linked some 18,000 TCR beta sequences to specific HLA alleles. A further reported finding was that TCR beta sequences accurately predicted the HLA-A and HLA-B alleles for most subjects in the first cohort. Compared with the approximately 700-donor mean, donors in an Asian-associated ancestry cluster had fewer N-insertions in productive TCRs, according to a later genetic analysis. When HLA alleles, especially DR and DQ, strongly co-occurred, attributing TCR associations to individual alleles was difficult. Some IMGT-functional V segments, including TRBV6-2 and TRBV6-3, could not be distinguished by the 87-base-pair reads and were therefore excluded. An earlier analysis of approximately 600 of the donors showed that most TCR beta V segments appeared in productive rearrangements either about 87% or about 30% of the time, which broadly matched IMGT annotations. The classifier was reported to diagnose cytomegalovirus status with high specificity and sensitivity in both the original cohort and the validation cohort. A cluster of highly shared sequence variants was judged likely to represent a technical artifact of the sequencing pipeline. The cohort was sequenced for TCR beta chains only, and without alpha or paired-chain data the features that could be detected were limited. Most TCR sequences were seen in very few donors, while some public TCRs were found in many individuals. For the cohort, immune exposure information was limited to CMV serostatus. The authors suggested that the approach could potentially be extended to other disease states and immunological phenotypes. Roughly uniform sequencing depth across donors was assumed in presence/absence analyses, although this assumption may not hold. V-gene and J-gene trimming of TCR beta chains was associated with a missense DCLRE1C variant in a later genetic analysis, and the association was replicated in an independent cohort.

Libraries were constructed by the immunoSEQ multiplex PCR assay. The multiplex PCR relied on a mix of 60 forward primers for TCR Vbeta segments and 13 reverse primers for TCR Jbeta segments. A multiplex PCR assay on genomic DNA amplified the CDR3 region of rearranged TCR beta genes. The amplified TCR beta libraries were sequenced on the Illumina HiSeq System as 87-base-pair reads. The paper's processing steps were these. In a later analysis, tens of millions of unique TCR beta chains were counted across the approximately 640 repertoires, and around 10 million of these chains were shared by at least two donors. To remove PCR and sequencing errors, raw reads were error-corrected and collapsed into unique sequences using a nearest-neighbor algorithm that merged closely related sequences. V, D and J gene segments were assigned by aligning CDR3 sequences to IMGT reference sequences. For a sequence to be retained, a match of at least six nucleotides to both a V gene segment and a J gene segment was required. Rearrangements were classified as productive when the CDR3 lacked stop codons and remained in frame with V and J, and all other rearrangements were classified as non-productive. CDR3 was defined by IMGT convention, running from the second conserved V-encoded cysteine to the conserved J-encoded phenylalanine. In an earlier analysis of more than 550 of the donors, sequences lacking an unambiguous match to a single V gene segment were excluded. In an earlier analysis of several hundred of the donors, V segments were called functional above 56.7% productive rearrangements and were called segregating when the between-donor standard deviation exceeded 5%. A statistical classification framework was built to diagnose cytomegalovirus status from the catalog of TCR beta chain sequences. In a later analysis, TCR nucleotide sequences were compared against IMGT/GENE-DB human TR gene sequences so that V and J genes could be assigned. The TCRdist pipeline was used in a later analysis to assign CDR3 sequences and most-parsimonious VDJ recombination scenarios. In a later analysis, each TCR beta chain was defined by its CDR3 amino acid sequence together with its V-gene family, and reads without a unique V-gene family were excluded. As a way to deal with suspected cross-contamination and a sequencing artifact, a later analysis dropped 500 to 700 nucleotide sequences that were highly shared and had low generation probability. In a later analysis, a clonal expansion index was calculated for each public chain from normalized within-repertoire ranks of inferred template counts. In a later analysis, generation probabilities were computed with a VDJ recombination model fitted to out-of-frame rearrangements, and the resulting probabilities were checked against IGoR. In a later analysis, hypergeometric tests were used to score TCR-TCR, TCR-HLA and TCR-CMV co-occurrence, with a repertoire-size bias correction applied to TCR pairs. To estimate false discovery rates, a later analysis permuted the HLA or CMV assignments 20 times. In a later analysis, co-occurring TCRs were grouped using DBSCAN, and TCRdist sequence similarity was added for clustering within HLA-allele-positive subsets. Repertoires with fewer than 30,000 or more than 120,000 public chains, plus five repertoires with anomalous nucleotide sharing, were excluded from co-occurrence clustering. The table was pulled from immuneACCESS by TCRdb, which kept in-frame rearrangements only. Such tables lose some clones; where checked, under half of the loss comes from unresolved V genes, and the rest has no known cause. V, J and clone size derive from that table, while D and trimming were established from the DNA sequence. A total of some 120,000 clones appear in this sample, about 79% of them only once. The ten largest clones represent 2.5% to 3.5% of the sample.

Rearrangement joined TRBV5-4 to TRBJ2-3; the D gene identity is not certain. This receptor was identified in a woman in her 50s in good health and CMV-seronegative. Specimen: PBMCs. The CDR3 protein: CASTTGDTQYF. The sequence in DNA is TGTGCCAGCACCACCGGTGATACGCAGTATTTT.